The 27 T cell receptor beta chains presented below share a single source sample, sequenced in a study of T cells in Graves' hyperthyroidism and ophthalmopathy. Using RNA transcripts as the source, TCR beta CDR3 regions were amplified. A set of HTBI primers served as the primers for a first-round RT-PCR of the TCR CDR3. TCRdb fed the multiplex PCR reads into MiXCR, producing one record per CDR3 protein. Of hundreds of thousands of distinct CDR3 sequences detected, roughly 17% appear once; the ten largest clones hold around 3.9%. Input material: blood. The source is a woman under 40 with Graves' hyperthyroidism.

A note on this clonotype: A read error may be the cause here, since a much bigger clone is one base away. This rearrangement joins TRBV7-3 to TRBJ1-3; no clear D. Germline V gives CDR1 SGHTA, CDR2 FQGTGA. The CDR3 sequence is 13 residues long. V was clipped by 2 bases and J by 2 bases, with 4 bases between them. CDR3 protein: CASSLHPGNTIYF. CDR3 bases: TGTGCCAGCAGCTTACACCCTGGAAACACCATATATTTT.

V usage is TRBV5-8 and J usage is TRBJ1-5, with 10 bases identical to TRBD1. The CDR3 sequence is 16 residues long. V was pared by 4 bases and J by 4 bases, with 8 bases of the junction left unmatched. Germline V gives CDR1 SGHTS, CDR2 YDEGEE. CDR3 DNA sequence: TGTGCCAGCAGCCCCAGGGACAGGGGAGGGAATCAGCCCCAGCATTTT. This codes for CASSPRDRGGNQPQHF.

About this clonotype: This may arise from a read error, as a much more abundant clone is one base away. The CDR3 region has the DNA TGCAGCGTTGCAGTGGGAAGGGGGCAGTACTTC. It codes for CSVAVGRGQYF. The chain is built from TRBV29-1 and TRBJ2-7; a possible D gene is TRBD1 (5 bases). CDR3 size: 11 residues. The V gene's germline CDR1 is SQVTM and CDR2 ANQGSEA. V dropped 4 bases and J dropped 9 bases, with 13 bases sitting between them.

This clonotype was detected many times. The CDR3 nucleotides read TGTGCCAGCAGTTTCCTATCGAACACCGGGGAGCTGTTTTTT. Amino acid sequence: CASSFLSNTGELFF. This chain joins TRBV27 and TRBJ2-2, with unresolved D. V lost 3 bases to trimming and J lost 0 bases, with 5 bases between them. CDR3 length: 14 residues. Germline assignment: CDR1 MNHEY and CDR2 SMNVEV (reference sequence).

The chain uses TRBV19 and TRBJ1-5; perhaps TRBD1 as D (6 bases). The CDR3 covers 13 residues. Trimming removed 5 bases at V and 5 bases at J, with 10 bases between. Germline-derived CDR1 and CDR2 are LNHDA and SQIVND (reference sequence). CDR3 amino acids: CASSGQLDQPQHF. CDR3 sequence (DNA): TGTGCCAGTAGTGGACAGCTGGATCAGCCCCAGCATTTT. Full variable domain (remainder filled in from reference TRBV19 and TRBJ1-5): DGGITQSPKYLFRKEGQNVTLSCEQNLNHDAMYWYRQDPGQGLRLIYYSQIVNDFQKGDIAEGYSVSREKKESFPLTVTSAQKNPTAFYLCASSGQLDQPQHFGDGTRLSIL.

In this sample, this clonotype turned up a few times. CDR3 loop: CASSLSSPAGTQYF. The CDR3, as DNA: TGTGCCAGCAGCCTTTCTTCACCCGCGGGGACCCAGTACTTC. The chain has TRBV11-3 and TRBJ2-5; D might be TRBD2 (5 bases). CDR3 length: 14 residues. V was clipped by 5 bases and J by 7 bases, with 17 bases between them. CDR1 is SGHNT and CDR2 is YENEEA in the germline V gene.

This clonotype was seen ten or more times. This sequence joins TRBV28 and TRBJ2-3; no clear D gene. Trimming shortened V by 7 bases and J by 7 bases, and 6 bases separated the two germline ends. Germline V gives CDR1 MDHEN, CDR2 SYDVKM. The CDR3 is 10 residues long. In nucleotides, the CDR3 is TGTGCCAGCAAAAGGTATACGCAGTATTTT. Protein: CASKRYTQYF.

This clonotype was recorded many times. The chain recombines TRBV6-5 with TRBJ1-1; 7 bases match TRBD1. Germline V gene sequence: CDR1 MNHEY, CDR2 SVGAGI. Losses at the gene ends were 0 bases for V and 4 bases for J; bases not matched to a gene: 5. CDR3 size: 15 residues. CDR3 loop: CASSYSGGEGTEAFF. In nucleotides, the CDR3 is TGTGCCAGCAGTTACTCAGGGGGCGAGGGCACTGAAGCTTTCTTT.

The sample holds a few counts of this clonotype. The V and J genes are TRBV9 and TRBJ2-7, with D perhaps TRBD2 (5 bases). With 0 bases removed from V and 2 bases from J, the gap between germline ends came to 12 bases. The CDR3 consists of 15 residues. Germline values: CDR1 SGDLS, CDR2 YYNGEE. Written as DNA, the CDR3 is TGTGCCAGCAGCGTAGGGTGGGAGTTAGCCTACGAGCAGTACTTC. Translated, it gives CASSVGWELAYEQYF. Drawing the rest from reference TRBV9 and TRBJ2-7, the complete variable domain is DSGVTQTPKHLITATGQRVTLRCSPRSGDLSVYWYQQSLDQGLQFLIQYYNGEERAKGNILERFSAQQFPDLHSELNLSSLELGDSALYFCASSVGWELAYEQYFGPGTRLTVT.

There are many counts of this clonotype. The chain recombines TRBV5-1 with TRBJ2-7, with 7 bases aligning to TRBD1. In germline, CDR1 is SGHRS, CDR2 YFSETQ. V shed 7 bases and J 5 bases; nucleotides not matched to a gene: 6. The CDR3 is 12 residues long. Here the CDR3 reads CASQMQGDEQYF. The CDR3 DNA follows: TGCGCCAGCCAGATGCAGGGGGACGAGCAGTACTTC.

CDR3 sequence reads: CASSPSRLGASYEQYF. CDR3 in DNA: TGTGCCAGCAGCCCTTCTCGACTAGGTGCATCCTACGAGCAGTACTTC. This chain joins TRBV4-2 and TRBJ2-7; tentatively, D is TRBD2 (6 bases). CDR3 length: 16 residues. From germline, CDR1 is LGHNA and CDR2 YNFKEQ. With 4 bases removed from V and 1 base from J, the gap between germline ends came to 17 bases.

This clonotype was found many times. The chain has TRBV24-1 and TRBJ1-2; D remains unclear. The CDR3 extends over 11 amino acids. Trimming cost V 3 bases and J 8 bases, with 6 bases left between them. CDR1 KGHDR and CDR2 SFDVKD come from the germline V gene. The chain's CDR3 is CATSDAIGYTF. CDR3 sequence (DNA): TGTGCCACCAGTGATGCCATCGGCTACACCTTC.

V gene TRBV18 combines with J gene TRBJ1-1, with D uncertain. This CDR3 region has 14 residues. V lost 1 base to trimming and J lost 4 bases, with 10 bases between them. The germline V gene has CDR1 KGHSH and CDR2 LQKENI. CDR3 sequence reads: CASSPRGSPTEAFF. DNA of the CDR3: TGTGCCAGCTCACCACGGGGAAGCCCCACTGAAGCTTTCTTT.

V is TRBV19 and J is TRBJ2-5, with D perhaps given as TRBD1 or TRBD2 (5 bases each). Germline V gene data show CDR1 as LNHDA and CDR2 as SQIVND (reference sequence). V was cut by 7 bases and J by 2 bases, with 11 bases left in between. CDR3 length: 13 amino acids. The CDR3 DNA follows: TGTGCCAGTACATCCGGGACGCAAGAGACCCAGTACTTC. Amino acids: CASTSGTQETQYF.

In this sample, this clonotype turned up a few times. The chain uses TRBV9 and TRBJ2-1; 10 bases agree with TRBD1. The CDR3 loop spans 15 amino acids. Germline CDR1 is SGDLS and CDR2 is YYNGEE. J gave up 5 bases and V 5 bases, and 7 bases lay outside the gene matches. CDR3 region: CASRDTGTGDNEQFF. In DNA form, the CDR3 reads TGTGCCAGCAGGGACACCGGGACAGGGGACAATGAGCAGTTCTTC. The full variable domain, its missing parts supplied by reference TRBV9 and TRBJ2-1, is DSGVTQTPKHLITATGQRVTLRCSPRSGDLSVYWYQQSLDQGLQFLIQYYNGEERAKGNILERFSAQQFPDLHSELNLSSLELGDSALYFCASRDTGTGDNEQFFGPGTRLTVL.

On this clonotype itself: A much more abundant neighbour one base away suggests this may be a read error. The rearrangement uses TRBV7-9 and TRBJ2-7; 7 bases fit TRBD1. Germline lookup yields CDR1 SEHNR and CDR2 FQNEAQ (reference sequence). The CDR3 is 14 amino acids. CDR3 bases: TGTGCCTGCAGCTTACTGGACAGGTACCACGAGCAGTACTTC. It encodes CACSLLDRYHEQYF.

This clonotype has only a few counts. The chain employs TRBV9 and TRBJ2-7, with 9 bases matching TRBD2. Germline trimming cut 3 bases from V and 6 bases from J; bases unmatched to any gene: 16. There are 17 residues in the CDR3. Germline-derived CDR1 and CDR2 are SGDLS and YYNGEE. In nucleotides, the CDR3 is TGTGCCAGCAGCGGGGGACTAGCCACGGGGTCGAGGGGCGAGCAGTACTTC. This encodes CASSGGLATGSRGEQYF. Full variable domain (outside the CDR3, taken from reference TRBV9 and TRBJ2-7): DSGVTQTPKHLITATGQRVTLRCSPRSGDLSVYWYQQSLDQGLQFLIQYYNGEERAKGNILERFSAQQFPDLHSELNLSSLELGDSALYFCASSGGLATGSRGEQYFGPGTRLTVT.

This clonotype has a count of ten or more. The V gene is TRBV7-9, the J gene TRBJ2-3; D gene unclear. This CDR3 has 13 amino acids. V lost 1 base, J lost 4 bases, and 6 bases lay in between. The germline V gene encodes CDR1 SEHNR and CDR2 FQNEAQ (reference sequence). The CDR3 DNA reads TGTGCCAGCAGCTTAGTCTCCGCAGATACGCAGTATTTT. Amino acids: CASSLVSADTQYF.

This clonotype appeared many times. This chain links TRBV2 with TRBJ2-1; D gene unclear. This CDR3 spans 14 amino acids. Germline V gene lookup returns CDR1 SNHLY and CDR2 FYNNEI. Trimming stripped 8 bases from V and 0 bases from J, with 11 bases between. The CDR3 spells CASHGGSSYNEQFF. The CDR3 nucleotides read TGTGCCAGCCATGGCGGTTCCTCCTACAATGAGCAGTTCTTC.

The J gene is TRBJ1-2, the V gene TRBV5-1, with a tentative D call TRBD1 (6 bases). CDR1 is SGHRS, CDR2 YFSETQ, per germline. Trimming removed 5 bases from V and 5 bases from J, with 19 bases in between. The CDR3 is made up of 15 amino acids. The CDR3: CASRLEPGGEYGYTF. The CDR3 DNA is TGCGCCAGCAGACTCGAGCCGGGGGGCGAATATGGCTACACCTTC.

This clonotype has more than one count but fewer than ten. The chain is built from TRBV14 and TRBJ2-3, with D tentatively TRBD2 (6 bases). The germline V and J ends were trimmed by 0 bases and 5 bases, with 15 bases remaining between them. CDR1 is SGHDN and CDR2 is FVKESK in the germline V gene. This CDR3 is 16 amino acids long. This chain's CDR3 is CASSQDQAGMIDTQYF. The CDR3 DNA follows: TGTGCCAGCAGCCAAGATCAGGCGGGGATGATAGATACGCAGTATTTT.

This chain connects TRBV5-6 to TRBJ2-7, with D hard to call. V dropped 1 base and J dropped 0 bases, with 8 bases sitting between them. Germline V lookup: CDR1 SGHDT, CDR2 YYEEEE. This CDR3 is built from 14 residues. The CDR3 region is CASSLSLNSYEQYF. The CDR3 DNA reads as TGTGCCAGCAGCTTGAGTCTGAACTCCTACGAGCAGTACTTC. The entire variable domain, with the rest obtained from reference TRBV5-6 and TRBJ2-7, is as follows: DAGVTQSPTHLIKTRGQQVTLRCSPKSGHDTVSWYQQALGQGPQFIFQYYEEEERQRGNFPDRFSGHQFPNYSSELNVNALLLGDSALYLCASSLSLNSYEQYFGPGTRLTVT.

This clonotype was observed once. The chain couples TRBV9 to TRBJ2-7, with 8 bases identical to TRBD2. J gave up 7 bases and V 6 bases, and 15 bases lay outside the gene matches. Germline V gives CDR1 SGDLS, CDR2 YYNGEE. The CDR3 loop spans 15 amino acids. The CDR3 is CASNPHGTSSLEQYF. CDR3 nucleotide sequence: TGTGCCAGCAACCCCCACGGGACTAGTTCACTTGAGCAGTACTTC.

V and J are TRBV6-1 and TRBJ1-5, with 7 bases matching TRBD1. Trimming removed 7 bases from V and 1 base from J; junction bases left unmatched: 4. The V gene's germline CDR1 is MNHNS and CDR2 SASEGT. This CDR3 contains 14 residues. This CDR3 reads CASTGQLSNQPQHF. Here the CDR3 DNA reads TGTGCCAGCACGGGACAGTTGAGCAATCAGCCCCAGCATTTT.

This clonotype appeared many times. V usage is TRBV2 and J usage is TRBJ2-1; maybe TRBD2 (5 bases). The germline V and J ends were trimmed by 7 bases and 0 bases, with 13 bases remaining between them. Germline V CDR1 and CDR2: SNHLY, FYNNEI. The CDR3 totals 15 residues. The CDR3 bases are TGTGCCAGCAAGGTTGGGAGTAGCTCCTACAATGAGCAGTTCTTC. Its translation is CASKVGSSSYNEQFF.

This clonotype was seen at least ten times. This chain links TRBV7-2 with TRBJ2-5; possibly TRBD2 for D (7 bases). The germline V and J ends were trimmed by 3 bases and 4 bases, with 15 bases remaining between them. Germline V gives CDR1 SGHTA, CDR2 FQGNSA. CDR3 length equals 15 residues. CDR3 sequence reads: CASSLGRGLGETQYF. The CDR3 DNA reads TGTGCCAGCAGCTTGGGGCGGGGGCTAGGAGAGACCCAGTACTTC.

This clonotype was detected a few times. This chain uses TRBV30 with TRBJ1-6; TRBD1 agrees at 7 bases. Losses at the gene ends were 5 bases for V and 6 bases for J; bases not matched to a gene: 1. Germline-derived CDR1 and CDR2 are GTSNPN and SVGIG (reference sequence). This CDR3 is 12 amino acids long. The CDR3 DNA is TGTGCCTGGGGACAGGTTAATTCACCCCTCCACTTT. Its protein product is CAWGQVNSPLHF.